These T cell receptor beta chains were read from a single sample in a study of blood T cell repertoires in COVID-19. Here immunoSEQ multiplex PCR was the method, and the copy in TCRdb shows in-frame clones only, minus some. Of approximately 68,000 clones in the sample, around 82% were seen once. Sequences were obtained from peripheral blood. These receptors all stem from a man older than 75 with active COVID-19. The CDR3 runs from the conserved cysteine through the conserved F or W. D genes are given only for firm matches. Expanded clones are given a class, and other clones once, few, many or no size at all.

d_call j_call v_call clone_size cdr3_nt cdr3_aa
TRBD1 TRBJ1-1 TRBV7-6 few TGTGCCAGCAGCTTGGAGGGACAGGGGCTACGGAACACTGAAGCTTTCTTT CASSLEGQGLRNTEAFF
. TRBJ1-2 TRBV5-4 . TGTGCCAGCAGCCCCGGGGGGCGCGGCTATGGCTACACCTTC CASSPGGRGYGYTF
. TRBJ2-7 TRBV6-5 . TGTGCCAGCAGTCGACTCGACAGTCCCTACGAGCAGTACTTC CASSRLDSPYEQYF
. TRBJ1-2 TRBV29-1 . TGCAGCGCCCACAGGGCCCGAAAGAACTATCCCTATGGCTACACCTTC CSAHRARKNYPYGYTF
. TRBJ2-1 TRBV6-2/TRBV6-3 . TGTGCCAGCAGCCAACCGGGACAGGGACTAGATGAGCAGTTCTTC CASSQPGQGLDEQFF
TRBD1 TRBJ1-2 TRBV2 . TGTGCCAGCAGGAAGACAGGGGGCTTTGGCTACACCTTC CASRKTGGFGYTF
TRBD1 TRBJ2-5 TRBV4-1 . TGCGCCAGCAGCCGAACCGGCAGGGGGAATCAAGAGACCCAGTACTTC CASSRTGRGNQETQYF
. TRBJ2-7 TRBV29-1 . TGCAGCGTTGCGGGTGGGGCCTCCTACGAGCAGTACTTC CSVAGGASYEQYF
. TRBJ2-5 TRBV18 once TGTGCCAGCTCACCAAGCGGGGAGACCCAGTACTTC CASSPSGETQYF
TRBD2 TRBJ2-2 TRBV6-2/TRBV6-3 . TGTGCCAGCAGTTTTTCGCCCCTGACTAGCGGGAGCACCGGGGAGCTGTTTTTT CASSFSPLTSGSTGELFF
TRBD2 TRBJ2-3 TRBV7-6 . TGTGCCAGCAGCTTCTCTGGGTTGCGTAGCGGGATTATGACAGATACGCAGTATTTT CASSFSGLRSGIMTDTQYF
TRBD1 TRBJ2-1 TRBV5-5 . TGTGCCAGCGGGGGACAGGGGATTTACAATGAGCAGTTCTTC CASGGQGIYNEQFF
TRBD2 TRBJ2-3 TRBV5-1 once TGCGCCAGCATCCCGGGACTAGCGGGAGGAGCAGATACGCAGTATTTT CASIPGLAGGADTQYF
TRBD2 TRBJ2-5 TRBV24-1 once TGTGCCACAGCCGGGACTAGCGGGCCTGAAGAGACCCAGTACTTC CATAGTSGPEETQYF
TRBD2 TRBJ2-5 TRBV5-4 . TGTGCCAGCAGCTTCGTAGCGGGGGGTACCCAAGAGACCCAGTACTTC CASSFVAGGTQETQYF
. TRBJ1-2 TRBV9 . TGTGCCAGCAGCGTAGAATGGGGCAGTGGCTACACCTTC CASSVEWGSGYTF
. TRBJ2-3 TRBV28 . TGTGCCAGCAGTTCCCTCCAAGCGTCTAGCACAGATACGCAGTATTTT CASSSLQASSTDTQYF
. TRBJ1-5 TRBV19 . TGTGCCACCCGGGGACTCGGCAATCAGCCCCAGCATTTT CATRGLGNQPQHF
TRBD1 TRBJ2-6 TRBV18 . TGTGCCAGCTCACCACTAGGACAGGGGACGGGGGCCAACGTCCTGACTTTC CASSPLGQGTGANVLTF
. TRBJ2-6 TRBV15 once TGTGCCACCAGCAGAGACAGAAACTCTGGGGCCAACGTCCTGACTTTC CATSRDRNSGANVLTF
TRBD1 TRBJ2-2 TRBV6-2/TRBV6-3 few TGTGCCAGCAGTTACGACAGGGTGAGGACCGGGGAGCTGTTTTTT CASSYDRVRTGELFF
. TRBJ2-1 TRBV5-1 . TGCGCCAGCAGCTTTTCGGCAGGAATGGGTGAGCAGTTCTTC CASSFSAGMGEQFF
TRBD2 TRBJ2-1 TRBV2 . TGTGCCGGAATAGCGGGAGGGGCGAATGAGCAGTTCTTC CAGIAGGANEQFF
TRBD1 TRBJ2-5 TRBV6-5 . TGTGCCAGCAGTTCCGGACAGGGGGCTCGAGAGACCCAGTACTTC CASSSGQGARETQYF
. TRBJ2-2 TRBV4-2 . TGTGCCAGCAGACTTCTAGGGGACACCGGGGAGCTGTTTTTT CASRLLGDTGELFF